Sequencing of this T cell receptor beta chain was carried out in a study of B cell selection in AIRE deficiency. Study results and caveats: Healthy donors alone shared more than 30% of 4,000 or so Treg sequences; patients alone about 10%. Approximately 31% of healthy-shared Treg sequences were found among patient Tconv cells. CDR3s were shorter in shared Treg sequences, reflecting few non-templated nucleotide insertions.

A note on this clone: Its cognate antigen is unknown.

Conventional CD4 T cells were sorted as CD4+CD127+ cells. Trimming stripped 0 bases from V and 3 bases from J, with 9 bases between. The CDR3 has 15 amino acids. Germline CDR1 KGHSH, CDR2 LQKENI. As processed by the authors: Patients' conventional T cells yielded around 9.9x10^4 distinct TCRbeta sequences; donors' approximately 1.3x10^5. Sequencing was performed with immunoSEQ multiplex PCR; in TCRdb, only in-frame clones are kept and a portion is missing. V and J calls and clone size are as listed in that table; D and trimming were resolved from the DNA. Of fewer than 30,000 clones in the sample, around 97% were seen once.

The receptor's source is a human donor with AIRE deficiency. The chain employs TRBV18 and TRBJ1-5; possibly TRBD1 for D (5 bases). Sequenced sample: conventional CD4+ T cells sorted from PBMCs. CDR3 bases: TGTGCCAGCTCACCACCCGGGGCGGCCAATCAGCCCCAGCATTTT. Its protein is CASSPPGAANQPQHF.